A single sample gave rise to the 25 T cell receptor beta chains below, sequenced in a study of blood T cell repertoires in COVID-19. TCRdb keeps only in-frame clones here, not all; method: immunoSEQ multiplex PCR. The table lists over 150,000 clones, around 87% of them singletons, with about 2.5% in the top ten. Sequencing input: peripheral blood. The receptor set was obtained from a woman of 80 years or more with COVID-19, enrolled during active disease.

The rearrangement uses TRBV2 and TRBJ1-5; 7 bases map to TRBD1. The CDR3 totals 15 residues. After removal of 8 bases from V and 2 bases from J, the junction contained 9 bases not matched to a gene. Germline CDR1 and CDR2: SNHLY and FYNNEI. The CDR3 DNA follows: TGTGCCAGCCGTATTGGAGGGACAGGCAATCAGCCCCAGCATTTT. Its protein is CASRIGGTGNQPQHF.

This chain joins TRBV7-9 and TRBJ1-2, with 9 bases identical to TRBD1. With 5 bases clipped from V and 5 bases from J, the junction kept 6 bases outside the gene matches. This CDR3 spans 14 amino acids. CDR1 and CDR2 (germline): SEHNR, FQNEAQ (reference sequence). The CDR3 region is CASSTEGQGYGYTF. The CDR3 DNA is TGTGCCAGCAGCACAGAAGGACAGGGGTATGGCTACACCTTC.

CDR3 coding DNA: TGTGCCACCAGTGGAAGGGATAGCGGGAGGACCTACTACGAGCAGTACTTC. Encoded protein: CATSGRDSGRTYYEQYF. V usage is TRBV24-1 and J usage is TRBJ2-7, with 10 bases matching TRBD2. The CDR3 runs to 17 residues. CDR1 is KGHDR, CDR2 SFDVKD, per germline. V lost 5 bases and J lost 3; bases outside the gene matches: 12.

This sequence joins TRBV7-8 and TRBJ2-5, with TRBD2 identical over 10 bases. V shed 2 bases, J shed 3 bases, and the junction held 9 bases outside the gene matches. This CDR3 is 17 amino acids long. CDR1 and CDR2 from the germline V gene are SGHVS and FQNEAQ. The CDR3 DNA sequence: TGTGCCAGCAGCTTACCCAGGTTAGCGGGAGGAGAAGAGACCCAGTACTTC. Translation: CASSLPRLAGGEETQYF.

V usage is TRBV7-2 and J usage is TRBJ2-7, with D tentatively TRBD1 (6 bases). Germline V CDR1 and CDR2: SGHTA, FQGNSA. This CDR3 contains 13 residues. V was pared by 1 base and J by 5 bases, with 9 bases between. CDR3 residues: CASSLDRVNEQYF. The CDR3, as DNA: TGTGCCAGCAGCTTAGACAGGGTCAACGAGCAGTACTTC.

This clone was found once. The chain joins TRBV7-9 to TRBJ2-3; a weak D match, TRBD1 (6 bases). Trimming took 4 bases from V and 1 from J, leaving 9 bases between them. This CDR3 has 14 amino acids. The germline V gene encodes CDR1 SEHNR and CDR2 FQNEAQ (reference sequence). For the CDR3, the DNA is TGTGCCAGCAGCTCCGCAGGGGGCACAGATACGCAGTATTTT. It specifies CASSSAGGTDTQYF.

This chain links TRBV12-3 or TRBV12-4 with TRBJ1-2, with 10 bases identical to TRBD1. V shed 5 bases, J shed 8 bases, and the junction held 5 bases outside the gene matches. CDR3 length equals 13 residues. CDR3 loop: CASSPGTGVGYTF. Written as DNA, the CDR3 is TGTGCCAGCAGTCCGGGGACAGGGGTCGGCTACACCTTC.

This sequence joins TRBV7-8 and TRBJ1-3; a possible D gene is TRBD1 (5 bases). Germline V gene sequence: CDR1 SGHVS, CDR2 FQNEAQ. V shed 2 bases and J shed 0 bases, with 20 bases lying between them. The CDR3 runs to 19 residues. CDR3 bases: TGTGCCAGCAGCTTAAGTCGTGGGGGGGACTCTTTCTCTGGAAACACCATATATTTT. It is translated as CASSLSRGGDSFSGNTIYF.

V usage is TRBV12-3 or TRBV12-4 and J usage is TRBJ1-5; D unresolved. This CDR3 is 13 amino acids long. Trimming removed 7 bases at V and 5 bases at J, with 12 bases between. The CDR3 DNA follows: TGTGCCAGCACCGATCACACCGATCAGCCCCAGCATTTT. This codes for CASTDHTDQPQHF.

The chain combines TRBV12-3 or TRBV12-4 with TRBJ2-1; 8 bases fit TRBD2. The CDR3 sequence is 13 residues long. Trimming took 4 bases from V and 11 from J; bases not matched to a gene: 7. CDR3 residues: CASSSGLAGQQFF. CDR3 nucleotides: TGTGCCAGCAGTTCGGGGCTAGCGGGCCAGCAGTTCTTC.

Of note for this clone: One end of the junction varies from germline; a read error may be responsible. V gene TRBV29-1 combines with J gene TRBJ1-4; D unresolved. The CDR3 has 11 residues. Germline V lookup: CDR1 SQVTM, CDR2 ANQGSEA. CDR3 in amino acids: CSVEEGGRSLF. The CDR3, as DNA: TGCAGCGTTGAAGAGGGAGGCAGGTCCCTTTTT. Complete variable domain (other parts from reference TRBV29-1 and TRBJ1-4): SAVISQKPSRDICQRGTSLTIQCQVDSQVTMMFWYRQQPGQSLTLIATANQGSEATYESGFVIDKFPISRPNLTFSTLTVSNMSPEDSSIYLCSVEEGGRSLFGSGTQLSVL.

This chain links TRBV2 with TRBJ2-7; 8 bases fit TRBD1. This CDR3 has 14 residues. Trimming took 8 bases from V and 3 from J; bases not matched to a gene: 9. Germline values: CDR1 SNHLY, CDR2 FYNNEI. CDR3 coding DNA: TGTGCCAGCCTACTAGAGGACAGGGACTACGAGCAGTACTTC. This gives the protein CASLLEDRDYEQYF. Complete variable domain (other parts from reference TRBV2 and TRBJ2-7): EPEVTQTPSHQVTQMGQEVILRCVPISNHLYFYWYRQILGQKVEFLVSFYNNEISEKSEIFDDQFSVERPDGSNFTLKIRSTKLEDSAMYFCASLLEDRDYEQYFGPGTRLTVT.

This clone was found once. The chain uses TRBV5-1 and TRBJ2-5; D ambiguous. V shed 4 bases and J shed 2 bases, with 12 bases lying between them. CDR3 length: 14 residues. CDR1 is SGHRS and CDR2 is YFSETQ in the germline V gene. This CDR3 is CASSPVGGQETQYF. The CDR3, as DNA: TGCGCCAGCAGCCCCGTTGGCGGACAAGAGACCCAGTACTTC. The variable domain in full, completed from reference TRBV5-1 and TRBJ2-5, reads KAGVTQTPRYLIKTRGQQVTLSCSPISGHRSVSWYQQTPGQGLQFLFEYFSETQRNKGNFPGRFSGRQFSNSRSEMNVSTLELGDSALYLCASSPVGGQETQYFGPGTRLLVL.

A note on this clone: In the same sample, other DNA sequences code for this CDR3. This rearrangement joins TRBV6-5 to TRBJ1-2, with D maybe TRBD1 (5 bases). The CDR3 spans 11 residues. V was cut by 8 bases and J by 5 bases, with 9 bases left in between. Germline CDR1 MNHEY, CDR2 SVGAGI. The CDR3 DNA sequence: TGTGCCAGCTCGGAGGGGTATGGCTACACCTTC. This translates into CASSEGYGYTF.

This clone showed up just once. This rearrangement joins TRBV28 to TRBJ2-3, with TRBD1 identical over 8 bases. The ends lost 3 bases at V and 5 bases at J; junction bases unmatched: 4. This CDR3 region has 14 residues. Looked up from germline, CDR1 is MDHEN and CDR2 is SYDVKM. DNA for the CDR3: TGTGCCAGCAGTTTCCAGGGGGCGAGAGATACGCAGTATTTT. It specifies CASSFQGARDTQYF.

The chain is built from TRBV13 and TRBJ2-3; 11 positions agree with TRBD2. The germline V gene encodes CDR1 PRHDT and CDR2 FYEKMQ (reference sequence). With V trimmed by 5 bases and J by 5 bases, 9 bases remained unmatched. The CDR3 spans 16 residues. CDR3 in DNA: TGTGCCAGCAGCAAGTTTGGGACTAGCGGTTTAGATACGCAGTATTTT. Residues: CASSKFGTSGLDTQYF. Full variable domain (remainder filled in from reference TRBV13 and TRBJ2-3): AAGVIQSPRHLIKEKRETATLKCYPIPRHDTVYWYQQGPGQDPQFLISFYEKMQSDKGSIPDRFSAQQFSDYHSELNMSSLELGDSALYFCASSKFGTSGLDTQYFGPGTRLTVL.

DNA of the CDR3: TGTGCCAGCAGTGAGCGGGGGGACACTGAAGCTTTCTTT. Encoded protein: CASSERGDTEAFF. The V and J genes are TRBV2 and TRBJ1-1; TRBD1 is a possible D gene (5 bases). Trimming cost V 3 bases and J 3 bases, with 8 bases left between them. The CDR3 spans 13 residues. Germline CDR1 SNHLY, CDR2 FYNNEI.

This clone was observed once. Within the sample, other DNA sequences also encode this same CDR3. This rearrangement joins TRBV6-5 to TRBJ2-7, with a weak D call TRBD1 (5 bases). Germline assignment: CDR1 MNHEY and CDR2 SVGAGI. This CDR3 comprises 13 residues. V gave up 6 bases and J gave up 4 bases, with 13 bases separating them. CDR3 amino acids: CASRGQGRYEQYF. The CDR3 DNA reads as TGTGCCAGCAGGGGCCAGGGTAGGTACGAGCAGTACTTC.

CDR3: CASSVDPAGGTTDTQYF. Here the CDR3 DNA reads TGTGCCAGCAGCGTAGACCCAGCGGGAGGCACCACAGATACGCAGTATTTT. The chain has TRBV9 and TRBJ2-3; 9 bases fit TRBD2. The CDR3 sequence is 17 residues long. CDR1 SGDLS and CDR2 YYNGEE come from the germline V gene. J lost 2 bases, V lost 0 bases, and 7 bases had no gene match. The variable domain in full, completed from reference TRBV9 and TRBJ2-3, reads DSGVTQTPKHLITATGQRVTLRCSPRSGDLSVYWYQQSLDQGLQFLIQYYNGEERAKGNILERFSAQQFPDLHSELNLSSLELGDSALYFCASSVDPAGGTTDTQYFGPGTRLTVL.

The rearrangement uses TRBV5-1 and TRBJ1-6; 8 bases match TRBD1. This CDR3 spans 16 amino acids. From germline, CDR1 is SGHRS and CDR2 YFSETQ. V lost 3 bases, J lost 9 bases, and 11 bases stayed unmatched. This CDR3 is CASSSGQGLDRSPLHF. CDR3 bases: TGCGCCAGCAGCTCCGGACAGGGCCTGGATCGTTCACCCCTCCACTTT. The full variable domain, completed using reference TRBV5-1 and TRBJ1-6, is KAGVTQTPRYLIKTRGQQVTLSCSPISGHRSVSWYQQTPGQGLQFLFEYFSETQRNKGNFPGRFSGRQFSNSRSEMNVSTLELGDSALYLCASSSGQGLDRSPLHFGNGTRLTVT.

This clone was detected a few times. The V gene is TRBV3-1 (or the pseudogene TRBV3-2), the J gene TRBJ2-1; possible D gene TRBD2, 7 bases. This CDR3 is 13 amino acids long. The ends were cut back, 6 bases at V and 11 bases at J, with 17 bases in the middle. Germline CDR1 LGHDT, CDR2 YNNKEL (reference sequence). The CDR3 bases are TGTGCCAGCAGGGTAGGGGGGGCCCCGCAGCAGTTCTTC. It yields the protein CASRVGGAPQQFF.

This clone was picked up one time. The V gene is TRBV15, the J gene TRBJ1-5, with D unresolved. The CDR3 runs to 14 residues. CDR1 and CDR2 (germline): LNHNV, YYDKDF (reference sequence). V was shortened by 0 bases and J by 2 bases, with 5 bases between the two germline ends. The CDR3 sequence is CATSRDAGNQPQHF. The CDR3 DNA reads TGTGCCACCAGCAGAGATGCGGGCAATCAGCCCCAGCATTTT.

J is TRBJ1-1 and V is TRBV7-2; D gene unclear. There are 15 residues in the CDR3. The germline V and J ends were trimmed by 5 bases and 1 base, with 14 bases remaining between them. Per the germline V gene, CDR1 is SGHTA and CDR2 is FQGNSA. CDR3 nucleotide sequence: TGTGCCAGCAGCCCCCGAGGTGGCTCGAACACTGAAGCTTTCTTT. Translating gives CASSPRGGSNTEAFF.

This clone has a single count. The chain uses TRBV9 and TRBJ1-2; no clear D gene. V lost 3 bases and J lost 6, with 21 bases in between. Germline assignment: CDR1 SGDLS and CDR2 YYNGEE. This CDR3 spans 16 amino acids. The CDR3 bases are TGTGCCAGCAGCGCCTCCCCCGGAGGGCGTCTGGATGGCTACACCTTC. It is translated as CASSASPGGRLDGYTF.

This rearrangement joins TRBV7-9 to TRBJ2-7; 8 bases map to TRBD1. After removal of 1 base from V and 5 bases from J, the junction contained 4 bases not matched to a gene. The CDR3 spans 14 residues. Looked up from germline, CDR1 is SEHNR and CDR2 is FQNEAQ (reference sequence). In DNA form, the CDR3 reads TGTGCCAGCAGCTTAGGACAGGGGACGAACGAGCAGTACTTC. Its protein is CASSLGQGTNEQYF.